This is a list of T cell receptor beta chains from one sample in a study of blood T cell repertoires in COVID-19. Clones were sequenced by immunoSEQ multiplex PCR, and TCRdb holds only the in-frame ones, with some missing. In the table there are approximately 190,000 clones, 65% to 85% of which are singletons. The sample comprised peripheral blood. These receptors all stem from a young woman with acute or convalescent COVID-19. CDR3s include the opening cysteine and the closing phenylalanine or tryptophan. A D gene is named only where the DNA matches it firmly. Clone size appears in some rows only: once, few, many, or a class for an expanded clone.

>TRBD1|TRBV19|TRBJ1-1|.
TGTGCCAGTAGTGCGGACAGGGGGTTTGGGACTGAAGCTTTCTTT
CASSADRGFGTEAFF
>.|TRBV5-4|TRBJ2-5|.
TGTGCCAGCAGCCCCGACTCACCAAGACCAATACAAGAGACCCAGTACTTC
CASSPDSPRPIQETQYF
>TRBD1|TRBV3-1/TRBV3-2|TRBJ1-2|.
TGTGCCAGCAGCCAAGATCCCGGACAGGTTTATGGCTACACCTTC
CASSQDPGQVYGYTF
>.|TRBV7-9|TRBJ1-6|.
TGTGCCAGCAGCTTATTTCAGGGCCCTCAGAATTCACCCCTCCACTTT
CASSLFQGPQNSPLHF
>TRBD1|TRBV5-1|TRBJ1-5|.
TGCGCCAGCAGCCCCGGGACAGGGGTGGCAAATCAGCCCCAGCATTTT
CASSPGTGVANQPQHF
>TRBD1|TRBV11-3|TRBJ1-3|once
TGTGCCAGCAGCCCCGGACAGGCCAGAAGAGGAAACACCATATATTTT
CASSPGQARRGNTIYF
>.|TRBV27|TRBJ1-1|.
TGTGCCAGCAGTGAAGTGCGGTGGGGCGGATCCCCTCGAGCTTTCTTT
CASSEVRWGGSPRAFF
>.|TRBV7-2|TRBJ1-2|.
TGTGCCAGCAGCCGCGGGGGAGAGGGCTATGGCTACACCTTC
CASSRGGEGYGYTF
>.|TRBV7-6|TRBJ2-5|.
TGTGCCAGCAGCCCATCAACAGGGTTCCGAGAGACCCAGTACTTC
CASSPSTGFRETQYF
>.|TRBV5-6|TRBJ1-1|.
TGTGCCAGCAGCTCGGGAGGACTCAGAAGCACTGAAGCTTTCTTT
CASSSGGLRSTEAFF
>TRBD1|TRBV27|TRBJ2-7|.
TGTGCCAGCAGTTTAAAACAGGGGGGCTACGAGCAGTACTTC
CASSLKQGGYEQYF
>TRBD1|TRBV28|TRBJ1-1|.
TGTGCCAGCAGGAGACAGGGGATTGGGGGGACTGAAGCTTTCTTT
CASRRQGIGGTEAFF
>TRBD1|TRBV7-9|TRBJ2-5|.
TGTGCCAGCAGCTTAGGGACAGGGAGAGAGACCCAGTACTTC
CASSLGTGRETQYF
>TRBD1|TRBV14|TRBJ1-3|.
TGTGCCAGCAGTCCCTCTCCGGGACAGGGAATCGAAGGTACTGGAAACACCATATATTTT
CASSPSPGQGIEGTGNTIYF
>TRBD1|TRBV14|TRBJ2-7|once
TGTGCCAGCAGCCAGGGGGGACAGGGCCTCTCCTACGAGCAGTACTTC
CASSQGGQGLSYEQYF
>.|TRBV30|TRBJ1-3|.
TGTGCCTGGAGTGTAGCAGGGGGAAACACCATATATTTT
CAWSVAGGNTIYF
>.|TRBV2|TRBJ1-3|.
TGTGCCAGAAGAGCCGCCTCTGGAAACACCATATATTTT
CARRAASGNTIYF
>TRBD1|TRBV7-9|TRBJ1-6|once
TGTGCCAGCAGCTTAGGGACAGGAGTTAATTCACCCCTCCACTTT
CASSLGTGVNSPLHF
>.|TRBV20-1|TRBJ2-1|.
TGCAGTGCTAGTAGCCCGTACTCTAATGAGCAGTTCTTC
CSASSPYSNEQFF
>.|TRBV3-1/TRBV3-2|TRBJ2-5|.
TGTGCCAGCAGCCAAGCGGCGGGCTTGGGTGAGACCCAGTACTTC
CASSQAAGLGETQYF
>.|TRBV3-1/TRBV3-2|TRBJ2-5|.
TGTGCCAGCAGCCGGTTAGCCGAAGAGACCCAGTACTTC
CASSRLAEETQYF
>.|TRBV11-2|TRBJ2-7|.
TGTGCCAGCAGCCTAGGTATCGGGAGCGTCTACGAGCAGTACTTC
CASSLGIGSVYEQYF
>.|TRBV28|TRBJ1-4|.
TGTGCCAGCAGTTTAAGTCAGGGCAATGAAAAACTGTTTTTT
CASSLSQGNEKLFF
>.|TRBV6-5|TRBJ1-1|once
TGTGCCACCTCTGTTTACGGGCGGGACACTGAAGCTTTCTTT
CATSVYGRDTEAFF
>.|TRBV10-1|TRBJ2-1|.
TGCGCCAGCAGCGAAATAATAGAGGTCAATGAGCAGTTCTTC
CASSEIIEVNEQFF
>.|TRBV7-2|TRBJ1-2|.
TGTGCCAGCAGTCTAGCCGGCGGTAACGGCTACACCTTC
CASSLAGGNGYTF
>.|TRBV7-9|TRBJ1-1|.
TGTGCCAGCACCCCCGGGGAAATCGCTTTCTTT
CASTPGEIAFF
>.|TRBV5-1|TRBJ2-1|few
TGCGCCAGCAGCCCCCTGGACTTAAACTCCTACAATGAGCAGTTCTTC
CASSPLDLNSYNEQFF
>TRBD2|TRBV7-8|TRBJ2-1|.
TGTGCCAGCAGCTTAGTGACTAGCGGATTGAGCTCCTACAATGAGCAGTTCTTC
CASSLVTSGLSSYNEQFF
>.|TRBV29-1|TRBJ2-3|.
TGCAGCGTTGAAGTAGTGGATACGCAGTATTTT
CSVEVVDTQYF
>TRBD2|TRBV7-2|TRBJ2-7|.
TGTGCCAGCAGCTTAGAACCAGCGGGAAGCTACGAGCAGTACTTC
CASSLEPAGSYEQYF
>TRBD1|TRBV2|TRBJ1-1|.
TGTGCCAGCAGGGTTTCTCGGCAGGGGGCTAGTAGTGGCACTGAAGCTTTCTTT
CASRVSRQGASSGTEAFF
>TRBD1|TRBV24-1|TRBJ2-1|.
TGTGCCACCAGGGGTTTGGACAGGGCTCTATTCTTC
CATRGLDRALFF
>.|TRBV25-1|TRBJ2-1|once
TGTGCCAGCACCTGGGGCGGCGAGCAGTTCTTC
CASTWGGEQFF
>.|TRBV6-5|TRBJ1-5|.
TGTGCCAGCAGTTACCCCGGCGGATCCTATCAGCCCCAGCATTTT
CASSYPGGSYQPQHF
>TRBD2|TRBV27|TRBJ2-7|.
TGTGCCAGCAGTTTATCGTGGCTAGCGGGAAACGAGCAGTACTTC
CASSLSWLAGNEQYF
>.|TRBV30|TRBJ2-5|.
TGTGCCTGGAGGAGGCAGTACCAAGAGACCCAGTACTTC
CAWRRQYQETQYF
>.|TRBV15|TRBJ1-5|.
TGTGCCACCAGCAGAGAGAGGCTGAGCAATCAGCCCCAGCATTTT
CATSRERLSNQPQHF
>.|TRBV28|TRBJ1-2|once
TGTGCCAGCAGTACGGGAGGAGCTAACTATGGCTACACCTTC
CASSTGGANYGYTF
>TRBD2|TRBV10-3|TRBJ2-5|.
TGTGCCATCAGTGTAAGCGGGGGGCCCAAACAAGAGACCCAGTACTTC
CAISVSGGPKQETQYF
>.|TRBV10-2|TRBJ1-6|.
TGCGCCAGCAGGGCCCGGGGGACTAATTCACCCCTCCACTTT
CASRARGTNSPLHF
>TRBD2|TRBV24-1|TRBJ2-3|.
TGTGCCACCAGTGACCGTACTAGCGGGAGAGTGGTCGGGGCAGATACGCAGTATTTT
CATSDRTSGRVVGADTQYF
>.|TRBV11-2|TRBJ1-4|.
TGTGCCAGCAGCTCCCTCCGCGCAGCGAGTGAAAAACTGTTTTTT
CASSSLRAASEKLFF
>.|TRBV25-1|TRBJ2-7|.
TGTGCCAGCAGTGAATCCCCCCCCAGGGGACGCTCCTACGAGCAGTACTTC
CASSESPPRGRSYEQYF
>.|TRBV6-1|TRBJ2-7|few
TGTGCCAGCAGTGAAGGCCCCGGTCCGGACGAGCAGTACTTC
CASSEGPGPDEQYF
>.|TRBV9|TRBJ2-7|few
TGTGCCAGCAGCGTGAGCGGTACCTACGAGCAGTACTTC
CASSVSGTYEQYF
>TRBD1|TRBV6-5|TRBJ1-1|.
TGTGCCAGCGGCGACAGGGACACTGAAGCTTTCTTT
CASGDRDTEAFF
>.|TRBV24-1|TRBJ1-6|.
TGTGCCACCAGTGAAACAGCAAATTCACCCCTCCACTTT
CATSETANSPLHF
>TRBD2|TRBV28|TRBJ2-1|few
TGTGCCAGCTTCTCCCGCGGGACTAGCAGTGATGAGCAGTTCTTC
CASFSRGTSSDEQFF
>TRBD2|TRBV4-3|TRBJ2-3|.
TGCGCCAGCAGCCAAGATAACCTAGCGGGGGGGCAAGCAGATACGCAGTATTTT
CASSQDNLAGGQADTQYF
>TRBD1|TRBV11-3|TRBJ2-7|.
TGTGCCAGCAGCTTTGCGGGACAGGGCACCTACGAGCAGTACTTC
CASSFAGQGTYEQYF
>.|TRBV6-5|TRBJ1-2|.
TGTGCCAGCAGTTCCGGGAACTATGGCTACACCTTC
CASSSGNYGYTF
>.|TRBV19|TRBJ2-3|once
TGTGCCAGTAGTATCTCCGGGGGGCAGTCAGATACGCAGTATTTT
CASSISGGQSDTQYF
>.|TRBV6-6|TRBJ1-1|.
TGTGCCAGCAGAATAACCCCCGGAGAGGTGAACACTGAAGCTTTCTTT
CASRITPGEVNTEAFF
>TRBD2|TRBV27|TRBJ2-1|.
TGTGCCAGCAGTTTGTCCAGCGGGGATACTTACAATGAGCAGTTCTTC
CASSLSSGDTYNEQFF
>TRBD1|TRBV6-1|TRBJ2-2|few
TGTGCCAGCAGTGAGGCCGGGACAGGGTACACCGGGGAGCTGTTTTTT
CASSEAGTGYTGELFF
>.|TRBV19|TRBJ1-5|once
TGTGCCAGTAGTATACCAGGGCTTGGCAATCAGCCCCAGCATTTT
CASSIPGLGNQPQHF
>.|TRBV10-3|TRBJ1-3|.
TGTGCCAGCGGGGGGATCTCTGGAAACACCATATATTTT
CASGGISGNTIYF
>.|TRBV27|TRBJ1-4|.
TGTGCCAGCAGCCCACGGACTAATGAAAAACTGTTTTTT
CASSPRTNEKLFF